These 3 T cell receptor beta chains were sequenced from one sample in a study of shared clonotypes between healthy human individuals (dated by TCRdb to about 2020). Preparation of the library involved the immunoSEQ multiplex PCR assay. TCRdb mirrors the immuneACCESS table, restricted to in-frame sequences. Some clones are absent from its copies; in checked studies, under half trace to an unresolved V gene, and the reason for the others is unknown. The table for this sample lists about 1.1 million clones; approximately 80% of them were counted only once. Of the sample, roughly 0.56% falls within the top ten clones. Sequences were obtained from memory CD4+ T cells from PBMCs. The sample's cell subset or site label is to be understood as: CD45RA-negative fraction. Receptors were obtained from a man younger than 35 in good health. Some clones in this sample may be carry-over from other donors' samples.

The CDR3 DNA reads as TGTGCCAGCAGCCAAGACTTAGCGGGGACCCTCTACAATGAGCAGTTCTTC. Its translation is CASSQDLAGTLYNEQFF. The genes are TRBV4-2 and TRBJ2-1; 8 positions match TRBD2. CDR1 LGHNA and CDR2 YNFKEQ come from the germline V gene. The CDR3 length is 17 residues. V shed 0 bases and J 3 bases; nucleotides not matched to a gene: 7.

The V and J genes are TRBV28 and TRBJ2-7, with D perhaps being TRBD1 or TRBD2 (5 bases each). The germline V gene has CDR1 MDHEN and CDR2 SYDVKM. CDR3 size: 14 residues. V shed 6 bases and J shed 0 bases, with 12 bases lying between them. The DNA of the CDR3 is TGTGCCAGCAGACGGGACCCTAGCTCCTACGAGCAGTACTTC. It specifies CASRRDPSSYEQYF. Complete variable domain (other parts from reference TRBV28 and TRBJ2-7): DVKVTQSSRYLVKRTGEKVFLECVQDMDHENMFWYRQDPGLGLRLIYFSYDVKMKEKGDIPEGYSVSREKKERFSLILESASTNQTSMYLCASRRDPSSYEQYFGPGTRLTVT.

The rearrangement uses TRBV2 and TRBJ1-3; D is ambiguous. The germline gives CDR1 SNHLY, CDR2 FYNNEI. The CDR3 has 14 residues. The V gene lost 0 bases and the J gene lost 0 bases, with 3 bases spanning the gap. CDR3 residues: CASSEADSGNTIYF. The CDR3 nucleotides are TGTGCCAGCAGTGAAGCTGACTCTGGAAACACCATATATTTT.